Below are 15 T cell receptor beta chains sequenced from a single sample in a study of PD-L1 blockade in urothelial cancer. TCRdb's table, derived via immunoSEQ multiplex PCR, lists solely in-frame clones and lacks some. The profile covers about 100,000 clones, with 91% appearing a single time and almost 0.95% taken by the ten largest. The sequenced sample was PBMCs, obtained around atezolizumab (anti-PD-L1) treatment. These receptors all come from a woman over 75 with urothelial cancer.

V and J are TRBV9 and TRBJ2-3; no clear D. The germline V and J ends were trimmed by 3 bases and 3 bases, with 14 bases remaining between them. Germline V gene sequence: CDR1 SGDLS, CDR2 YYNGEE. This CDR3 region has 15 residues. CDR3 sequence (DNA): TGTGCCAGCAGCGCGGCGGCTAGTTATACAGATACGCAGTATTTT. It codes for CASSAAASYTDTQYF.

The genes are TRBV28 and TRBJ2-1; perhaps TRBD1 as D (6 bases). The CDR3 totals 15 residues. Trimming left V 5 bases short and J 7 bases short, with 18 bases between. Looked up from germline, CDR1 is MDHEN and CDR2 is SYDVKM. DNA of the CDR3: TGTGCCAGCAGTCTCAGGGGCTCTTCGAGAAATGAGCAGTTCTTC. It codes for CASSLRGSSRNEQFF.

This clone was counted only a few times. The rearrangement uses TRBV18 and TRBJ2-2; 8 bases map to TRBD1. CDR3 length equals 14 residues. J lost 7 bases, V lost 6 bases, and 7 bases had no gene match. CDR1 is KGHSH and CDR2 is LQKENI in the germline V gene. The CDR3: CASSPSGGDGELFF. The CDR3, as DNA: TGTGCCAGCTCGCCATCAGGGGGCGACGGGGAGCTGTTTTTT.

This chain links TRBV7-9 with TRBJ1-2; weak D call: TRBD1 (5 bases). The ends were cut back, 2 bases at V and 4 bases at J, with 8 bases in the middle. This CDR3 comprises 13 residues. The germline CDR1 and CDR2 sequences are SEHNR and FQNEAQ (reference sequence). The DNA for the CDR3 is TGTGCCAGCAGCTTAAGGGGATCCTATGGCTACACCTTC. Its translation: CASSLRGSYGYTF.

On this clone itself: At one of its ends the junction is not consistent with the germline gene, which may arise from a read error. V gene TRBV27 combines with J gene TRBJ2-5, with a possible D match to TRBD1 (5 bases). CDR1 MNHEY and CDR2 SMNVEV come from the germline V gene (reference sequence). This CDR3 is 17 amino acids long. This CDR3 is CASNLARPQGFEETQYF. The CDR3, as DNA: TGTGCCAGCAATTTAGCCCGCCCTCAGGGTTTTGAAGAGACCCAGTACTTC.

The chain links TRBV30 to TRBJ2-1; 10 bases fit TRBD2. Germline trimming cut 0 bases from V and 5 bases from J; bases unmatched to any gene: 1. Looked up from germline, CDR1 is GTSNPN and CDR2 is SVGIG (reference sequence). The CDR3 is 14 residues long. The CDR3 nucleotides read TGTGCCTGGAGTGTAACTAGCGGGAACAATGAGCAGTTCTTC. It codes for CAWSVTSGNNEQFF. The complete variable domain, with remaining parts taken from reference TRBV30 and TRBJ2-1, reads SQTIHQWPATLVQPVGSPLSLECTVEGTSNPNLYWYRQAAGRGLQLLFYSVGIGQISSEVPQNLSASRPQDRQFILSSKKLLLSDSGFYLCAWSVTSGNNEQFFGPGTRLTVL.

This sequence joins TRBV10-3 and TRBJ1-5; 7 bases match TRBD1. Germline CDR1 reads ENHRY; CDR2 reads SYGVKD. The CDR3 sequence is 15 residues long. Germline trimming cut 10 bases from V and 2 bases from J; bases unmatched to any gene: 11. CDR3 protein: CATAPFGQGNQPQHF. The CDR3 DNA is TGTGCCACCGCACCATTCGGACAGGGCAATCAGCCCCAGCATTTT.

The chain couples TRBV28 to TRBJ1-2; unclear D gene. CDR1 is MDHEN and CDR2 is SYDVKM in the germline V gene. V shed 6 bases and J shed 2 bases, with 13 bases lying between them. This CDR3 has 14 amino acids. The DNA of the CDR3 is TGTGCCAGCAGATCGCCGACAACCAACTATGGCTACACCTTC. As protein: CASRSPTTNYGYTF.

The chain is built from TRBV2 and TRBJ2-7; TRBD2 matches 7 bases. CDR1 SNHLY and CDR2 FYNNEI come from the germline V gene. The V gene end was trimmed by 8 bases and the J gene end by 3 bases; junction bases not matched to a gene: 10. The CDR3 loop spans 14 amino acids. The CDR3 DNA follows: TGTGCCAGCCTTCCGTCGGGGGGAATCTACGAGCAGTACTTC. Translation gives CASLPSGGIYEQYF.

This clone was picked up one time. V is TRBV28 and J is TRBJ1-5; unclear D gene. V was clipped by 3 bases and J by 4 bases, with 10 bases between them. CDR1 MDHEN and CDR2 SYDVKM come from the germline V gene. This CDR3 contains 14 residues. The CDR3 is CASSFFTENQPQHF. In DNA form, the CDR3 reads TGTGCCAGCAGTTTCTTTACGGAGAATCAGCCCCAGCATTTT.

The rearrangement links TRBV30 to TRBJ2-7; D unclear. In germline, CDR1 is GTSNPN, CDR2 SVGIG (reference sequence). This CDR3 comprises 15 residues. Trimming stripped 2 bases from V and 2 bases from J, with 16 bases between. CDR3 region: CAWSLVSVRPYEQYF. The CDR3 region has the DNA TGTGCCTGGAGTCTTGTATCGGTGAGGCCCTACGAGCAGTACTTC. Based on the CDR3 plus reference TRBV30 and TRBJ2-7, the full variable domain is SQTIHQWPATLVQPVGSPLSLECTVEGTSNPNLYWYRQAAGRGLQLLFYSVGIGQISSEVPQNLSASRPQDRQFILSSKKLLLSDSGFYLCAWSLVSVRPYEQYFGPGTRLTVT.

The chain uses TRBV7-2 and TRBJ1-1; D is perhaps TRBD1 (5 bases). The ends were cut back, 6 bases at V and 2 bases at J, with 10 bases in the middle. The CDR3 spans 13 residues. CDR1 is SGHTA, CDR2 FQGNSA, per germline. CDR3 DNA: TGTGCCAGCAGTTCCGACAGAAACACTGAAGCTTTCTTT. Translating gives CASSSDRNTEAFF.

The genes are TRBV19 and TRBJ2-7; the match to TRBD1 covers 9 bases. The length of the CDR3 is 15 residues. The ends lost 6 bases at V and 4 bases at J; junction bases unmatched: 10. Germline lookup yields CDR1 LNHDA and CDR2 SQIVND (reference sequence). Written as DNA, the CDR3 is TGTGCCAGTAGCAAAGCCCGGGACAGGGCTTACGAGCAGTACTTC. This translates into CASSKARDRAYEQYF. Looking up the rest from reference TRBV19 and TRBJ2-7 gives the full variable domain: DGGITQSPKYLFRKEGQNVTLSCEQNLNHDAMYWYRQDPGQGLRLIYYSQIVNDFQKGDIAEGYSVSREKKESFPLTVTSAQKNPTAFYLCASSKARDRAYEQYFGPGTRLTVT.

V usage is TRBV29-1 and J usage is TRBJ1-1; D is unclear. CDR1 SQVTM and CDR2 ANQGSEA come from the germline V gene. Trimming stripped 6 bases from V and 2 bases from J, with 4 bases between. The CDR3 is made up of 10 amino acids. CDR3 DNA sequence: TGCAGCGTCCAAAACACTGAAGCTTTCTTT. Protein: CSVQNTEAFF.

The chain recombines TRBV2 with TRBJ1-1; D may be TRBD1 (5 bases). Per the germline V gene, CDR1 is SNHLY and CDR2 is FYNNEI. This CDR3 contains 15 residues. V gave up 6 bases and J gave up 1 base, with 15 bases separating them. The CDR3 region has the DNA TGTGCCAGCAGCCATTCAAGACAGAGGAACACTGAAGCTTTCTTT. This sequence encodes CASSHSRQRNTEAFF. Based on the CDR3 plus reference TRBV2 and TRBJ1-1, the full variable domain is EPEVTQTPSHQVTQMGQEVILRCVPISNHLYFYWYRQILGQKVEFLVSFYNNEISEKSEIFDDQFSVERPDGSNFTLKIRSTKLEDSAMYFCASSHSRQRNTEAFFGQGTRLTVV.